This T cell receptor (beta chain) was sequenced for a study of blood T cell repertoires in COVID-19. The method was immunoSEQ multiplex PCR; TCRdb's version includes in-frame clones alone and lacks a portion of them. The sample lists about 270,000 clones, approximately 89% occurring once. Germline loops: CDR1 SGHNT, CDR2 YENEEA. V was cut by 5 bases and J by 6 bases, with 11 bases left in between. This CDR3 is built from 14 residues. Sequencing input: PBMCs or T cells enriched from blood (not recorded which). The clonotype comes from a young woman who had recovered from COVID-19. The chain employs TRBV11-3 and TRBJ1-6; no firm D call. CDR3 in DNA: TGTGCCAGCAGCGCTCAGTCTGGTAATTCACCCCTCCACTTT. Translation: CASSAQSGNSPLHF.